Listed below are T cell receptor beta chains from one sample, sequenced in a study of long-term antiretroviral therapy in people with HIV. Profiling relied on immunoSEQ multiplex PCR, and the TCRdb table lists in-frame clones only, not all of them. The profile covers approximately 33,000 clones, with under 90% appearing a single time and roughly 7.9% taken by the ten largest. Source: unsorted PBMCs, taken 0.4 years before starting antiretroviral therapy. The receptors here all came from a man aged 18 to 35 with HIV. Each CDR3 is given with its conserved first and last residue. The D gene is left open where the match is weak. Not all rows give a size; the values are once, few, many and, for expanded clones, a class.

TRBJ2-3,TRBV18,-,TRBD2,CASSPRVAGSDTQYF,TGTGCCAGCTCACCGCGGGTAGCGGGTTCAGATACGCAGTATTTT
TRBJ2-1,TRBV5-6,-,TRBD2,CASNLLLAGGNPTNEQFF,TGTGCCAGCAACCTCTTGCTCGCGGGGGGAAATCCAACGAATGAGCAGTTCTTC
TRBJ1-5,TRBV6-1,-,-,CASSVYITLSNQPQHF,TGTGCCAGCAGTGTTTACATTACTCTTAGCAATCAGCCCCAGCATTTT
TRBJ2-3,TRBV11-3,-,TRBD2,CASSPLTSGSTDTQYF,TGTGCCAGCAGCCCGCTGACTAGCGGGAGCACAGATACGCAGTATTTT
TRBJ2-2,TRBV28,-,-,CATQGGGNTGELFF,TGTGCCACCCAGGGGGGAGGCAACACCGGGGAGCTGTTTTTT
TRBJ1-1,TRBV4-3,-,-,CASSQGGPSNTEAFF,TGCGCCAGCAGCCAAGGGGGACCCTCGAACACTGAAGCTTTCTTT
TRBJ1-5,TRBV20-1,-,-,CSARVQPQHF,TGCAGTGCTAGGGTCCAGCCCCAGCATTTT
TRBJ2-7,TRBV19,-,-,CASSLTAYFPEQYF,TGTGCCAGTAGCTTGACAGCCTATTTTCCCGAGCAGTACTTC
TRBJ2-7,TRBV21-1,-,-,CASTSGGSLIEQYF,TGTGCCAGCACCTCCGGCGGATCCCTAATAGAGCAGTACTTC
TRBJ1-3,TRBV4-3,-,-,CASSLLGSGNTIYF,TGCGCCAGCAGCCTGCTTGGCTCTGGAAACACCATATATTTT
TRBJ2-1,TRBV9,-,-,CASSVEVTGLYEQFF,TGTGCCAGCAGCGTAGAGGTCACAGGGTTGTATGAGCAGTTCTTC
TRBJ2-7,TRBV11-2,once,-,CASSPDPGREQYF,TGTGCCAGCAGCCCCGACCCGGGACGCGAGCAGTACTTC
TRBJ1-3,TRBV2,-,-,CASGDLGGTSGNTIYF,TGTGCCAGCGGAGACCTTGGGGGTACGTCCGGAAACACCATATATTTT
TRBJ2-7,TRBV11-2,once,-,CASSPGVGWDEQYF,TGTGCCAGCAGCCCCGGGGTAGGTTGGGACGAGCAGTACTTC
TRBJ2-2,TRBV5-5,-,-,CASSLYVGQVTGELFF,TGTGCCAGCAGCTTGTATGTAGGACAAGTCACCGGGGAGCTGTTTTTT
TRBJ1-1,TRBV2,-,-,CASIDGFMNTEAFF,TGTGCCAGCATAGACGGCTTTATGAACACTGAAGCTTTCTTT
TRBJ2-3,TRBV11-3,-,-,CASSLQGDTQYF,TGTGCCAGCAGCTTACAAGGGGATACGCAGTATTTT
TRBJ2-2,TRBV6-5,-,-,CASSYFKSTGELFF,TGTGCCAGCAGTTACTTTAAATCCACCGGGGAGCTGTTTTTT
TRBJ1-2,TRBV12-5,-,-,CASGLDVHIFYGYTF,TGTGCTAGTGGTTTGGATGTCCACATCTTCTATGGCTACACCTTC
TRBJ2-1,TRBV28,-,-,CASSTGETRGAEQFF,TGTGCCAGCAGCACCGGGGAGACAAGAGGCGCTGAGCAGTTCTTC
TRBJ2-3,TRBV6-1,-,-,CASTPSGGTQYF,TGTGCCAGCACCCCATCCGGGGGTACGCAGTATTTT
TRBJ2-5,TRBV5-4,-,-,CASSLPGDLQETQYF,TGTGCCAGCAGCCTGCCGGGGGACCTCCAAGAGACCCAGTACTTC
TRBJ1-2,TRBV5-8,-,TRBD1,CASRSYDRGSSYGYTF,TGTGCCAGCAGATCCTACGACAGGGGATCTTCCTATGGCTACACCTTC
TRBJ1-1,TRBV19,-,-,CASSIIGQNTEAFF,TGTGCCAGTAGTATAATCGGACAGAACACTGAAGCTTTCTTT
TRBJ1-6,TRBV11-2,-,TRBD1,CASSPGTGRNSPLHF,TGTGCCAGCAGCCCAGGGACAGGGAGGAACTCACCCCTCCACTTT
TRBJ2-7,TRBV27,-,TRBD1,CASSTYSTGNEQYF,TGTGCCAGCAGTACATACTCGACAGGGAACGAGCAGTACTTC
TRBJ2-7,TRBV7-9,-,-,CASSPSRDEQYF,TGTGCCAGCAGCCCCTCTAGAGACGAGCAGTACTTC
TRBJ2-7,TRBV7-6,-,-,CASSRAQGRYAYEQYF,TGTGCCAGCAGCCGGGCCCAGGGAAGGTATGCCTACGAGCAGTACTTC
TRBJ2-7,TRBV7-7,once,-,CASSPDRTYEQYF,TGTGCTAGCAGCCCGGACAGAACCTACGAGCAGTACTTC
TRBJ2-3,TRBV19,-,-,CASSSMADTQYF,TGTGCCAGTAGTTCCATGGCAGATACGCAGTATTTT
TRBJ1-5,TRBV29-1,once,-,CSVAQGNSNQPQHF,TGCAGCGTTGCCCAGGGAAATAGCAATCAGCCCCAGCATTTT
TRBJ2-2,TRBV7-3,-,TRBD2,CASSPWTSGNTGELFF,TGTGCCAGCAGCCCATGGACTAGCGGAAACACCGGGGAGCTGTTTTTT
TRBJ1-2,TRBV27,-,-,CASSRTNNYGYTF,TGTGCCAGCAGCCGGACGAATAACTATGGCTACACCTTC
TRBJ1-2,TRBV11-2,-,-,CASTSAGGRGGYTF,TGTGCCAGCACTTCCGCGGGGGGACGGGGTGGCTACACCTTC
TRBJ2-7,TRBV6-1,-,TRBD2,CASSVPGLAGTYEQYF,TGTGCCAGCAGTGTCCCGGGACTAGCGGGGACCTACGAGCAGTACTTC
TRBJ2-7,TRBV6-5,once,TRBD2,CASSYSGTSGYEQYF,TGTGCCAGCAGTTACTCAGGGACTAGTGGCTACGAGCAGTACTTC
TRBJ2-1,TRBV5-4,-,-,CASSLQKGWPYNEQFF,TGTGCCAGCAGCCTGCAAAAGGGATGGCCCTACAATGAGCAGTTCTTC
TRBJ2-3,TRBV9,-,TRBD2,CASSVSGGSSTDTQYF,TGTGCCAGCAGCGTTAGCGGGGGTTCTAGCACAGATACGCAGTATTTT
TRBJ2-1,TRBV9,-,TRBD2,CASSIQMASGLQFF,TGTGCCAGCAGCATCCAAATGGCTAGCGGGTTACAGTTCTTC
TRBJ2-3,TRBV4-2,-,-,CASSLDLWGDTQYF,TGTGCCAGCAGTCTCGATTTATGGGGAGATACGCAGTATTTT
TRBJ1-1,TRBV4-1,-,-,CASSQDPQYAEAFF,TGCGCCAGCAGCCAAGATCCACAGTATGCTGAAGCTTTCTTT
TRBJ2-1,TRBV7-9,few,-,CASTKGWGGPVLYNEQFF,TGTGCCAGCACCAAGGGGTGGGGGGGGCCGGTTCTATACAATGAGCAGTTCTTC
TRBJ2-1,TRBV12-5,-,TRBD2,CASGRGGRTNNEQFF,TGTGCTAGTGGTCGCGGGGGACGGACTAACAATGAGCAGTTCTTC
TRBJ2-7,TRBV7-2,few,-,CASSLLTGFSDEQYF,TGTGCCAGCAGCTTATTGACAGGCTTCTCTGACGAGCAGTACTTC
TRBJ2-1,TRBV13,-,-,CASSLRGRRGAGNEQFF,TGTGCCAGCAGCTTAAGAGGGAGACGGGGGGCGGGGAATGAGCAGTTCTTC
TRBJ1-2,TRBV19,few,-,CASKMGGNYGYTF,TGTGCCAGTAAAATGGGAGGGAACTATGGCTACACCTTC
TRBJ1-6,TRBV30,-,-,CACPRTQGSNSPLHF,TGTGCCTGTCCTCGAACCCAGGGGTCGAATTCACCCCTCCACTTT
TRBJ2-2,TRBV7-2,-,TRBD1,CASSRLGQRFPGELFF,TGTGCCAGCAGCCGGCTGGGACAGCGGTTCCCCGGGGAGCTGTTTTTT
TRBJ1-2,TRBV5-6,once,TRBD1,CASSFSNRGPLGYGYTF,TGTGCCAGCAGCTTTAGTAACAGGGGACCGTTGGGATATGGCTACACCTTC
TRBJ2-2,TRBV19,once,-,CASSILGLGELFF,TGTGCCAGTAGTATTTTGGGGCTAGGGGAGCTGTTTTTT
TRBJ1-5,TRBV6-1,-,TRBD1,CASSLQGAQGQPQHF,TGTGCCAGCAGCCTACAGGGGGCGCAGGGTCAGCCCCAGCATTTT
TRBJ2-3,TRBV9,-,-,CASSPDPADTQYF,TGTGCCAGCAGCCCAGACCCGGCAGATACGCAGTATTTT
TRBJ2-7,TRBV5-1,-,TRBD2,CASSAASGGPYEQYF,TGCGCCAGCAGCGCCGCGAGCGGGGGGCCCTACGAGCAGTACTTC
TRBJ2-1,TRBV29-1,-,TRBD1,CSVEGQVNYNEQFF,TGCAGCGTAGAGGGACAGGTGAACTACAATGAGCAGTTCTTC